This TCR beta chain is drawn from a study of blood T cell repertoires in COVID-19. The protocol was immunoSEQ multiplex PCR, while the TCRdb copy is restricted to in-frame clones and leaves out a portion. The sample contains about 240,000 clones, around 84% of which appear only once. This clone was seen at least ten times. A read error may produce the germline difference seen at one junction end. CDR3 length: 13 amino acids. CDR1 LNHDA and CDR2 SQIVND come from the germline V gene (reference sequence). This TCR was sampled from a woman aged 70-85 years with active or convalescent COVID-19. The sample was peripheral blood. This chain links TRBV19 with TRBJ1-1; D gene ambiguous. The DNA for the CDR3 is TGTGCCAGTAGGATAGGCGGAAACACTGAAGCTTTCTTT. It translates to CASRIGGNTEAFF.